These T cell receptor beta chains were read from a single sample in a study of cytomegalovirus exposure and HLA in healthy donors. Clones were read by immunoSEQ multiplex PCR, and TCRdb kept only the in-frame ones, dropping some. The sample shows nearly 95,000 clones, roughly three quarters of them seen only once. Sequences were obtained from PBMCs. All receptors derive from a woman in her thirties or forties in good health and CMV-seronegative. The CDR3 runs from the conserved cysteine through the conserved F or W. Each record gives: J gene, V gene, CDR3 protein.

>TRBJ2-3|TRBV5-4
CASSTTSGGADTQYF
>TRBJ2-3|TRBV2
CASALAGGTDTQYF
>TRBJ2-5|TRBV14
CASSRWTGPQTQYF
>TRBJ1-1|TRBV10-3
CAIRGGTANTEAFF
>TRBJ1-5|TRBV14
CASSQQGDQPQHF
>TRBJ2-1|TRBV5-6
CASSLGGQVLYNEQFF
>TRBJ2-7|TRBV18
CASSPSDRNHEQYF
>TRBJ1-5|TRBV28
CASRGQGPEPQHF
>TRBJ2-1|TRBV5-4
CASSLAGVVSSYNEQFF
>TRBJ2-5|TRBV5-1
CASASGGGETQYF
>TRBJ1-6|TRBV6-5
CASSPVSYNSPLNF
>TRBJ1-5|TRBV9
CASSPGGDSNQPQHF
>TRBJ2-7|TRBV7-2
CASTAGRFGGAEQYF
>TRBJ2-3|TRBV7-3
CASSFTGGTDTQYF
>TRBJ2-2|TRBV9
CASSPGVGAGELFF
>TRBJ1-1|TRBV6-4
CASRIEDRETSEAFF
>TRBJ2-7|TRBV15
CATSRDQTYQTYEQYF
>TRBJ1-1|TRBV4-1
CASSQGSRALMNTEAFF
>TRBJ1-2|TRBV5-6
CASSIRGRYYGYTF
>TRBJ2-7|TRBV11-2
CASSLSGEQYF
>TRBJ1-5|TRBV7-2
CASSLEYGGRPQHF
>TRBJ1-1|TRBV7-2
CASDRQANTEAFF
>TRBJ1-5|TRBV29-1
CSVAYSNQPQHF
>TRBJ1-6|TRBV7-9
CASSLSYRGSPLHF
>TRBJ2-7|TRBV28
CASSLSGTGGAYEQYF
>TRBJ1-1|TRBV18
CASSLQGGTEAFF
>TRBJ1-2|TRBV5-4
CASRTQLTYGYTF
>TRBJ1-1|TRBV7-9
CASSGTANTEAFF
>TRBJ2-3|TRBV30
CAQGLAGDTQYF
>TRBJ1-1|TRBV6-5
CASSPRGTSEAFF
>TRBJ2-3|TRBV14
CASSPKAHLVDTQYF
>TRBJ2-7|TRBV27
CASSSRILTSGGAYEQYF
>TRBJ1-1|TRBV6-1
CATRTGLNTEAFF
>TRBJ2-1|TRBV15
CATSRDMDRAGEQFF
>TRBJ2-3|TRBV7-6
CASSTGGLAGGAIDTQYF
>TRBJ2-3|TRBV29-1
CSVRDRGPDTQYF
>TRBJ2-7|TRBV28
CASSLWRPYEQYF
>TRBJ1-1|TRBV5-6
CASSLGYGRSTEAFF
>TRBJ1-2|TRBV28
CASTKGQGPAYGYTF
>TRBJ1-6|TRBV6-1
CASSDRTGDYSPLHF
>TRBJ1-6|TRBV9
CASSVRGTYNSPLHF
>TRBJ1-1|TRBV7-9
CASSLAGGVASQGAFF
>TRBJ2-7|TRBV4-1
CASSSGGSYEQYF
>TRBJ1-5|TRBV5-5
CASSLDREGSNQPQHF
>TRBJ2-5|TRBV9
CASSVAGGLKETQYF
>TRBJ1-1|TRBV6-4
CASRGQGWTEAFF
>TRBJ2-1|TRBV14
CASSRLDRGQNEQFF